Included here is one T cell receptor beta chain sequence, with context. Its antigen is not known. These data are taken from a study of PD-1 blockade in classical Hodgkin lymphoma. The protocol was immunoSEQ multiplex PCR, while the TCRdb copy is restricted to in-frame clones and leaves out a portion. The sample lists over 80,000 clones, around 90% occurring once. General observations from the study: Healthy donors reportedly exceeded newly diagnosed patients in baseline TCR diversity.

All patients experienced relapse after autologous stem cell transplantation, and brentuximab vedotin exposure was variable. The best responses consisted of complete response, partial response or progressive disease. The V and J ends lost 6 bases and 4 bases respectively, with 10 bases between them. From germline, CDR1 is MDHEN and CDR2 SYDVKM. This CDR3 contains 13 residues. The sequence was collected from a human donor with classical Hodgkin lymphoma. J is TRBJ1-5 and V is TRBV28; the D is unclear. Here the sequenced sample was peripheral blood mononuclear cells (PBMCs), taken at baseline. In DNA, the CDR3 is TGTGCCAGCAGGCCCCCCAATAATCAGCCCCAGCATTTT. It specifies CASRPPNNQPQHF.